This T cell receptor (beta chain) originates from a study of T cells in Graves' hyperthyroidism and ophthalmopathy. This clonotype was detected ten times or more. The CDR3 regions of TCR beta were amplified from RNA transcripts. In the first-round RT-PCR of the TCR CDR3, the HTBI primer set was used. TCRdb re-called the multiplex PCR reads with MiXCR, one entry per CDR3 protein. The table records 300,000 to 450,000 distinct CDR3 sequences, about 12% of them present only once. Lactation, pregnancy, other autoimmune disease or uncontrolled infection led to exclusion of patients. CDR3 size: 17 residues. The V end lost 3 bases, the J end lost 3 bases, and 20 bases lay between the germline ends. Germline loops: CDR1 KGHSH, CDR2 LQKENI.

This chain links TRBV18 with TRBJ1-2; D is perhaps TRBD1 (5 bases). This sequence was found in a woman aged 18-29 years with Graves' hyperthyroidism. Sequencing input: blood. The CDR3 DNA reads TGTGCCAGCTCACCCATACCAGAAGGGGCTCAAGACTATGGCTACACCTTC. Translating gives CASSPIPEGAQDYGYTF. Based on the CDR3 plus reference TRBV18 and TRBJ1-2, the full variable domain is NAGVMQNPRHLVRRRGQEARLRCSPMKGHSHVYWYRQLPEEGLKFMVYLQKENIIDESGMPKERFSAEFPKEGPSILRIQQVVRGDSAAYFCASSPIPEGAQDYGYTFGSGTRLTVV.